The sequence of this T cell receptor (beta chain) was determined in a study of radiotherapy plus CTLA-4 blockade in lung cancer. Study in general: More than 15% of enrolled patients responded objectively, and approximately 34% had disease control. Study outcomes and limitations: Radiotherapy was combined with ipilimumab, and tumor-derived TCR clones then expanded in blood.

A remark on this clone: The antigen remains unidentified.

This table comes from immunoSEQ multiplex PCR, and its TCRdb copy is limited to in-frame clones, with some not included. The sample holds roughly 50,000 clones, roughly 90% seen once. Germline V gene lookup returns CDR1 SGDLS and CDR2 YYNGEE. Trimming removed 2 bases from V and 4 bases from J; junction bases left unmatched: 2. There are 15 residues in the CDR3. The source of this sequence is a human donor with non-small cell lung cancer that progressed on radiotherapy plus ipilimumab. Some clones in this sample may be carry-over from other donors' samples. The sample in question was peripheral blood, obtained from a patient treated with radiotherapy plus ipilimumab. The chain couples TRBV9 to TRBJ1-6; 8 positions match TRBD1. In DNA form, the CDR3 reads TGTGCCAGCAGCGTGGGGACAGGTTATAATTCACCCCTCCACTTT. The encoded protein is CASSVGTGYNSPLHF.